This TCR beta chain was profiled in a study of blood T cell repertoires in COVID-19. CDR1 and CDR2 from the germline V gene are SGHRS and YFSETQ. The germline V and J ends were trimmed by 0 bases and 7 bases, with 10 bases remaining between them. CDR3 size: 14 residues. Produced via immunoSEQ multiplex PCR; TCRdb's table is partial and in-frame only. The table lists around 150,000 clones, almost 85% of them singletons, with about 24% in the top ten. The J gene is TRBJ2-2, the V gene TRBV5-1; D is possibly TRBD2 (6 bases). The TCR was taken from a woman over 75 with acute or convalescent COVID-19. Material for sequencing was peripheral blood. The CDR3 loop reads CASSLGEADGELFF. For the CDR3, the DNA is TGCGCCAGCAGCTTGGGGGAGGCGGACGGGGAGCTGTTTTTT.